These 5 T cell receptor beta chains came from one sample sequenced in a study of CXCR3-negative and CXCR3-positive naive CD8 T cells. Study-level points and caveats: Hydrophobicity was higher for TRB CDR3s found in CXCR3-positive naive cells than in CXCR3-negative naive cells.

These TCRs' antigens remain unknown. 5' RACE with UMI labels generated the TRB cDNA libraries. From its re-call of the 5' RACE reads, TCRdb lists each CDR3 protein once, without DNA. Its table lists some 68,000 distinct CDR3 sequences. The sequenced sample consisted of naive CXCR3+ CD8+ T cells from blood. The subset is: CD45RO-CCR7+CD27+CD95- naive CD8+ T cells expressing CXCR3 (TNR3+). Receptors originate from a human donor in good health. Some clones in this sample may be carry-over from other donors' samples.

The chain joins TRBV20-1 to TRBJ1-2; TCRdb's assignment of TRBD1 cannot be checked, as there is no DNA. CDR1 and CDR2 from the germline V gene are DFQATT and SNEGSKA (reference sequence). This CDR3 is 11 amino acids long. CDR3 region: CSAPGQLGYTF.

CDR3 region: CASSENSYEQYF. The V and J genes are TRBV10-2 and TRBJ2-7. Germline V CDR1 and CDR2: WSHSY, SAAADI. CDR3 length equals 12 residues.

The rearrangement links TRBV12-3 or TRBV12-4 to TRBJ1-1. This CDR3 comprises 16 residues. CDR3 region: CASSGDRGVRDTEAFF.

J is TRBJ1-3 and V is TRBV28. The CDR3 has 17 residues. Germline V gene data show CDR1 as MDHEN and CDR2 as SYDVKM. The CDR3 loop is CASTNPGTRGSGNTIYF.

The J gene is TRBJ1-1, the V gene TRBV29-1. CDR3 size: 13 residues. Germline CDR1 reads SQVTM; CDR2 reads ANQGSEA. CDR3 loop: CSVEIPEGYEALF.